These 29 T cell receptor beta chains came from one sample sequenced in a study of blood T cell repertoires in COVID-19. Sequencing was performed with immunoSEQ multiplex PCR; in TCRdb, only in-frame clones are kept and a portion is missing. The sample holds 220,000 or so clones; 70% to 90% are singletons and the top ten take roughly 10%. The sample comprised peripheral blood. Receptors were obtained from a woman in her 50s with COVID-19, enrolled during active disease.

This sequence joins TRBV13 and TRBJ2-5, with 9 positions matching TRBD2. CDR1 and CDR2 (germline): PRHDT, FYEKMQ (reference sequence). With 5 bases clipped from V and 5 bases from J, the junction kept 9 bases outside the gene matches. The CDR3 is 15 residues long. CDR3 nucleotide sequence: TGTGCCAGCAGCACCTGGACTAGCGAGGTGGAGACCCAGTACTTC. It translates to CASSTWTSEVETQYF. The complete variable domain, with remaining parts taken from reference TRBV13 and TRBJ2-5, reads AAGVIQSPRHLIKEKRETATLKCYPIPRHDTVYWYQQGPGQDPQFLISFYEKMQSDKGSIPDRFSAQQFSDYHSELNMSSLELGDSALYFCASSTWTSEVETQYFGPGTRLLVL.

The chain is built from TRBV6-5 and TRBJ2-7, with 9 bases that match TRBD1. Per the germline V gene, CDR1 is MNHEY and CDR2 is SVGAGI. V lost 6 bases to trimming and J lost 9 bases; unmatched junction nucleotides: 12. The CDR3 sequence is 14 residues long. CDR3 nucleotide sequence: TGTGCCAGCAGGGGGACAGGGTTCAGGGACAGGCAGTACTTC. This codes for CASRGTGFRDRQYF.

The chain uses TRBV19 and TRBJ1-6; 7 bases are a match to TRBD1. Per germline, CDR1 LNHDA and CDR2 SQIVND (reference sequence). Trimming removed 5 bases from V and 6 bases from J; junction bases left unmatched: 4. This CDR3 is 14 amino acids long. CDR3 loop: CASSQAGGNSPLHF. CDR3 sequence (DNA): TGTGCCAGTAGTCAGGCAGGGGGTAATTCACCCCTCCACTTT.

The chain has TRBV3-1 (or the pseudogene TRBV3-2) and TRBJ1-2; 8 positions agree with TRBD1. CDR1 LGHDT and CDR2 YNNKEL come from the germline V gene (reference sequence). The V segment lost 3 bases and the J segment 0 bases; nucleotides outside the gene matches: 3. There are 15 residues in the CDR3. The chain's CDR3 is CASSHRTGTNYGYTF. In DNA form, the CDR3 reads TGTGCCAGCAGCCACCGGACAGGGACTAACTATGGCTACACCTTC.

This chain connects TRBV19 to TRBJ2-5, with TRBD1 matching 7 bases. Germline CDR1 reads LNHDA; CDR2 reads SQIVND (reference sequence). Trimming removed 1 base from V and 2 bases from J; junction bases left unmatched: 7. The CDR3 runs 16 residues. CDR3 nucleotide sequence: TGTGCCAGTAGTATAGGAGGGACAGTAGGTCAAGAGACCCAGTACTTC. This gives the protein CASSIGGTVGQETQYF.

In DNA form, the CDR3 reads TGTGCCGTATCGACAGGGTTGGGTGGCTACACCTTC. Translating it yields CAVSTGLGGYTF. The genes are TRBV10-3 and TRBJ1-2; 7 positions match TRBD1. The junction had 10 bases not matched to a gene; V was cut back by 11 bases and J by 7 bases. Germline assignment: CDR1 ENHRY and CDR2 SYGVKD. CDR3 length: 12 residues.

This chain links TRBV5-6 with TRBJ1-1, with TRBD1 identical over 7 bases. The ends lost 5 bases at V and 4 bases at J; junction bases unmatched: 8. The CDR3 consists of 14 residues. Germline V lookup: CDR1 SGHDT, CDR2 YYEEEE. The CDR3 sequence is CASRNRDRFTEAFF. The CDR3 DNA reads as TGTGCCAGCAGAAACCGGGACAGATTCACTGAAGCTTTCTTT.

V and J are TRBV19 and TRBJ2-1; 10 nucleotides match TRBD1. Trimming at V came to 4 bases and at J to 4 bases, leaving 4 bases not matched to a gene. The CDR3 spans 15 residues. Germline CDR1 is LNHDA and CDR2 is SQIVND (reference sequence). This CDR3 is CASSTRDRGYNEQFF. The CDR3 DNA reads as TGTGCCAGTAGTACTCGGGACAGGGGTTACAATGAGCAGTTCTTC.

The V call is TRBV3-1 (or the pseudogene TRBV3-2), the J call TRBJ1-2, with TRBD1 matching over 7 bases. The V gene end was trimmed by 1 base and the J gene end by 4 bases; junction bases not matched to a gene: 6. Per germline, CDR1 LGHDT and CDR2 YNNKEL (reference sequence). CDR3 size: 15 residues. CDR3 coding DNA: TGTGCCAGCAGCCAAGCCCCACAGGGGACCTATGGCTACACCTTC. This encodes CASSQAPQGTYGYTF.

The rearrangement links TRBV9 to TRBJ2-2; D unresolved. Germline loops: CDR1 SGDLS, CDR2 YYNGEE. Trimming stripped 0 bases from V and 11 bases from J, with 8 bases between. The CDR3 is made up of 12 amino acids. Written as DNA, the CDR3 is TGTGCCAGCAGCGTAGGTAATAGCGAGCTGTTTTTT. This translates into CASSVGNSELFF.

The V and J genes are TRBV5-1 and TRBJ1-1, with 7 nucleotides matching TRBD1. In germline, CDR1 is SGHRS, CDR2 YFSETQ. CDR3 length equals 16 residues. The junction had 10 bases not matched to a gene; V was cut back by 3 bases and J by 2 bases. CDR3 sequence: CASSWGPTGTNTEAFF. The CDR3 DNA reads as TGCGCCAGCAGCTGGGGACCGACAGGGACTAACACTGAAGCTTTCTTT.

This chain uses TRBV19 with TRBJ1-2, with a tentative D call TRBD1 (6 bases). Trimming stripped 7 bases from V and 4 bases from J, with 13 bases between. The germline gives CDR1 LNHDA, CDR2 SQIVND (reference sequence). This CDR3 comprises 13 residues. The CDR3 here is CASISRGVYGYTF. CDR3 coding DNA: TGTGCCAGTATAAGCAGGGGCGTCTATGGCTACACCTTC.

The J gene is TRBJ1-1, the V gene TRBV19, with D possibly being TRBD1 (6 bases). The germline V gene encodes CDR1 LNHDA and CDR2 SQIVND (reference sequence). V lost 3 bases to trimming and J lost 4 bases, with 15 bases between them. CDR3 length equals 15 residues. CDR3 in amino acids: CASSIDHRVVTEAFF. The CDR3 region has the DNA TGTGCCAGTAGTATTGATCACAGGGTGGTCACTGAAGCTTTCTTT.

As for this clone: One junction end disagrees with the germline gene, perhaps due to a read error. This chain uses TRBV2 with TRBJ1-2; D is unresolved. Germline lookup yields CDR1 SNHLY and CDR2 FYNNEI. This CDR3 region has 12 residues. As DNA, the CDR3 is TGCCTGACCCCCCGGGCTAACTATGGCTACACCTTC. Its translation is CLTPRANYGYTF.

This clone was detected many times. The gene calls are TRBV11-3 and TRBJ2-7; TRBD1 matches at 8 bases. This CDR3 contains 17 residues. CDR1 SGHNT and CDR2 YENEEA come from the germline V gene. Losses at the gene ends were 1 base for V and 4 bases for J; bases not matched to a gene: 12. CDR3 DNA sequence: TGTGCCAGCAGCTTAGGGGCTCGCAGACAGGGGTCGTACGAGCAGTACTTC. Its protein is CASSLGARRQGSYEQYF.

The chain combines TRBV30 with TRBJ1-1, with D perhaps matching TRBD1 (5 bases). Looked up from germline, CDR1 is GTSNPN and CDR2 is SVGIG (reference sequence). V was shortened by 0 bases and J by 9 bases, with 14 bases between the two germline ends. The CDR3 totals 13 residues. The CDR3 DNA sequence: TGTGCCTGGAGTGTAGGGGTACGAAGGCAAGCTTTCTTT. This translates into CAWSVGVRRQAFF.

The chain couples TRBV6-6 to TRBJ2-7, with 8 positions matching TRBD1. This CDR3 is 16 amino acids long. V shed 0 bases and J 1 base; nucleotides not matched to a gene: 5. CDR1 and CDR2 from the germline V gene are MNHNY and SVGAGI (reference sequence). The CDR3 nucleotides read TGTGCCAGCAGTTACTCGAGATGGACAGGGTCCTACGAGCAGTACTTC. Protein: CASSYSRWTGSYEQYF.

This clone was seen just once. The chain links TRBV6-2 or TRBV6-3 to TRBJ2-7; D perhaps matches TRBD1 (6 bases). Germline V gives CDR1 MNHEY, CDR2 SVGEGT. V was shortened by 2 bases and J by 0 bases, with 14 bases between the two germline ends. The CDR3 is 16 amino acids. The CDR3 protein is CASSYVGGHTSYEQYF. The CDR3 DNA sequence: TGTGCCAGCAGTTACGTTGGGGGACACACCTCCTACGAGCAGTACTTC.

In this sample, this clone turned up a few times. CDR3 region: CASSPIRGGDPPLHF. The CDR3 nucleotides are TGTGCCAGCAGCCCGATTCGAGGGGGGGATCCACCCCTCCACTTT. V usage is TRBV6-2 or TRBV6-3 and J usage is TRBJ1-6; TRBD1 is a possible D gene (6 bases). The CDR3 spans 15 residues. Trimming removed 6 bases at V and 11 bases at J, with 20 bases between. Germline CDR1 and CDR2: MNHEY and SVGEGT.

The chain combines TRBV5-1 with TRBJ2-6; D uncertain. The CDR3 sequence is 15 residues long. Germline V gene data show CDR1 as SGHRS and CDR2 as YFSETQ. The ends were cut back, 5 bases at V and 1 base at J, with 10 bases in the middle. CDR3 sequence reads: CASSPRLSGANVLTF. The CDR3 DNA is TGCGCCAGCAGTCCCCGGTTGTCTGGGGCCAACGTCCTGACTTTC. The variable domain in full, with the rest retrieved from reference TRBV5-1 and TRBJ2-6, is KAGVTQTPRYLIKTRGQQVTLSCSPISGHRSVSWYQQTPGQGLQFLFEYFSETQRNKGNFPGRFSGRQFSNSRSEMNVSTLELGDSALYLCASSPRLSGANVLTFGAGSRLTVL.

This rearrangement joins TRBV7-6 to TRBJ2-1; no reliable D call. The V end was cut by 1 base, the J end by 5 bases, with 12 bases between. Looked up from germline, CDR1 is SGHVS and CDR2 is FNYEAQ. This CDR3 contains 15 residues. The CDR3 here is CASSLDRMQNNEQFF. Here the CDR3 DNA reads TGTGCCAGCAGCTTAGATCGAATGCAGAACAATGAGCAGTTCTTC.

This chain uses TRBV28 with TRBJ2-7, with D tentatively TRBD1 (5 bases). This CDR3 is 14 amino acids long. Germline lookup yields CDR1 MDHEN and CDR2 SYDVKM. V lost 4 bases, J lost 0 bases, and 10 bases lay in between. The CDR3 spells CASSSAGRSYEQYV. CDR3 DNA sequence: TGTGCCAGCAGTTCAGCAGGGCGCTCCTACGAGCAGTACGTC.

This chain links TRBV10-2 with TRBJ1-2; 7 bases match TRBD1. J lost 0 bases, V lost 4 bases, and 5 bases had no gene match. The CDR3 spans 15 residues. Germline-derived CDR1 and CDR2 are WSHSY and SAAADI. The CDR3 region is CASSGRQGPNYGYTF. The CDR3 nucleotides read TGCGCCAGCAGTGGGAGACAGGGACCTAACTATGGCTACACCTTC.

This chain's CDR3 is CASSYSRNQPQHF. As DNA, the CDR3 is TGTGCCAGCAGTTACTCGAGGAATCAGCCCCAGCATTTT. The chain employs TRBV6-5 and TRBJ1-5, with D uncertain. Between the trimmed V and J ends, which lost 0 bases and 4 bases, there was a span of 4 bases. Germline CDR1 is MNHEY and CDR2 is SVGAGI. The CDR3 is 13 residues long.

The chain recombines TRBV29-1 with TRBJ1-1; D unresolved. The CDR3 has 13 residues. Germline V gives CDR1 SQVTM, CDR2 ANQGSEA. V lost 5 bases, J lost 0 bases, and 10 bases lay in between. The CDR3 DNA follows: TGCAGCGTTCGAGGGCGCATGAACACTGAAGCTTTCTTT. Protein product: CSVRGRMNTEAFF.

The chain joins TRBV11-2 to TRBJ1-1; possible D gene TRBD1, 5 bases. Germline CDR1 is SGHAT and CDR2 is FQNNGV. CDR3 length: 15 residues. The V end was cut by 4 bases, the J end by 2 bases, with 14 bases between. The CDR3 loop is CASSSFTQGNTEAFF. The CDR3 nucleotides read TGTGCCAGCAGCTCATTCACTCAGGGAAACACTGAAGCTTTCTTT.

The J gene is TRBJ2-1, the V gene TRBV19; 11 bases map to TRBD2. The germline V gene has CDR1 LNHDA and CDR2 SQIVND (reference sequence). Trimming removed 7 bases from V and 5 bases from J; junction bases left unmatched: 4. This CDR3 comprises 14 residues. The CDR3 nucleotides read TGTGCCAGTAAGCCGGGACTAGCGGACAATGAGCAGTTCTTC. Its translation is CASKPGLADNEQFF.

The chain recombines TRBV9 with TRBJ2-3; D is uncertain. The germline gives CDR1 SGDLS, CDR2 YYNGEE. V lost 0 bases and J lost 2, with 7 bases in between. There are 14 residues in the CDR3. The CDR3 reads CASSVGAITDTQYF. For the CDR3, the DNA is TGTGCCAGCAGCGTAGGGGCTATCACAGATACGCAGTATTTT.

The J gene is TRBJ2-7, the V gene TRBV7-3; TRBD1 aligns across 7 bases. The J segment lost 6 bases and the V segment lost 0 bases, leaving 20 bases of the junction unmatched. CDR1 is SGHTA, CDR2 FQGTGA, per germline. This CDR3 comprises 19 residues. The CDR3 is CASSLTPSARAGGTGEQYF. In nucleotides, the CDR3 is TGTGCCAGCAGCTTAACCCCATCCGCGAGGGCAGGGGGAACTGGCGAGCAGTACTTC. The full variable domain, in which reference TRBV7-3 and TRBJ2-7 provide the parts outside the CDR3, is GAGVSQTPSNKVTEKGKYVELRCDPISGHTALYWYRQSLGQGPEFLIYFQGTGAADDSGLPNDRFFAVRPEGSVSTLKIQRTERGDSAVYLCASSLTPSARAGGTGEQYFGPGTRLTVT.